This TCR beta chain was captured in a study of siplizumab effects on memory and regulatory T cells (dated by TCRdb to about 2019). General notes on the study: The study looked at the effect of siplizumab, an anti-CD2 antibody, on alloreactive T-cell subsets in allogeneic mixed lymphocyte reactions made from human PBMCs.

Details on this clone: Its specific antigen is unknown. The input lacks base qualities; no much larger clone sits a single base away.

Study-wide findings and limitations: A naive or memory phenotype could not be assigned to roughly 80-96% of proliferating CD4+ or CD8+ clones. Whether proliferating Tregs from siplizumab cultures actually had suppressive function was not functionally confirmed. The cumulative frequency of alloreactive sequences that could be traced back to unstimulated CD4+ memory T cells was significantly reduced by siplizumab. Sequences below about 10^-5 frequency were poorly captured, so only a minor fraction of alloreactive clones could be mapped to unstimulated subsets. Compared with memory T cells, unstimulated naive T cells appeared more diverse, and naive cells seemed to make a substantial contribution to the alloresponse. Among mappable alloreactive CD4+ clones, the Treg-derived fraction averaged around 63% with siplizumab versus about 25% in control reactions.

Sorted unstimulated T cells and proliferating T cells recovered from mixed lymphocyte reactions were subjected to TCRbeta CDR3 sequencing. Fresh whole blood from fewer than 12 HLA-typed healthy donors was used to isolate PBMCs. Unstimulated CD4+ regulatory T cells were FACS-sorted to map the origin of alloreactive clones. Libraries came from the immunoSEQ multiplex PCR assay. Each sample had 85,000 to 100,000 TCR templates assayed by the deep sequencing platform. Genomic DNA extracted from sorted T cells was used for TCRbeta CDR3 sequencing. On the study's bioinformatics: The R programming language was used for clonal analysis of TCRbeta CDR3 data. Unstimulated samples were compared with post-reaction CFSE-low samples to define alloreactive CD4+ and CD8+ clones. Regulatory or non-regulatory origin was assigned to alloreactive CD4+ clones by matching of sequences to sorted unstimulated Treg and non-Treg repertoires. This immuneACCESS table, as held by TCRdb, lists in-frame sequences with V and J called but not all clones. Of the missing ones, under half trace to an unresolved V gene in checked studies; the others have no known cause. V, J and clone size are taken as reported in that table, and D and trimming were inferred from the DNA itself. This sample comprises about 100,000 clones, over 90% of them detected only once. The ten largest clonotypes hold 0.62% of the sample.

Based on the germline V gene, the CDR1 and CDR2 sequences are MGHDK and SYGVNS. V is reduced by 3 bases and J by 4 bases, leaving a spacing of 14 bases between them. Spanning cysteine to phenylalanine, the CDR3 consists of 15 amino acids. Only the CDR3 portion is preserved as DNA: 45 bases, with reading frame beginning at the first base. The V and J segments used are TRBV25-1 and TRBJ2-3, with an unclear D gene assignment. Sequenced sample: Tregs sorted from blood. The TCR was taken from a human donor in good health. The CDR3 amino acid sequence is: CASSESVIKADTQYF. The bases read TGTGCCAGCAGTGAGTCCGTAATAAAGGCAGATACGCAGTATTTT. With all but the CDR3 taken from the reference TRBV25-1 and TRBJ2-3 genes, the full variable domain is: EADIYQTPRYLVIGTGKKITLECSQTMGHDKMYWYQQDPGMELHLIHYSYGVNSTEKGDLSSESTVSRIRTEHFPLTLESARPSHTSQYLCASSESVIKADTQYFGPGTRLTVL.